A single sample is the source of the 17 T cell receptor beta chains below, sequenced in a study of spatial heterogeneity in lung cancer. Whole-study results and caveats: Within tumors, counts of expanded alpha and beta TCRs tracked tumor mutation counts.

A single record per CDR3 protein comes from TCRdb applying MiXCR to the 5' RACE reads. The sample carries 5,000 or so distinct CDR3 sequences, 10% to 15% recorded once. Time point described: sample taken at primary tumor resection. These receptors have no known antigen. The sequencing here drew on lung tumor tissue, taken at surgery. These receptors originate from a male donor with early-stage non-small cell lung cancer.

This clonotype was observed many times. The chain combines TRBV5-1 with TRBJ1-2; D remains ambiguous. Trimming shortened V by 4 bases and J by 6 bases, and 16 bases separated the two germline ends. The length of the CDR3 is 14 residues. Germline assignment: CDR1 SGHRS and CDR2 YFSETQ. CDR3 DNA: TGCGCCAGCAGCAACCCCGGGGAAAGCAATGGCTACACCTTC. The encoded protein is CASSNPGESNGYTF.

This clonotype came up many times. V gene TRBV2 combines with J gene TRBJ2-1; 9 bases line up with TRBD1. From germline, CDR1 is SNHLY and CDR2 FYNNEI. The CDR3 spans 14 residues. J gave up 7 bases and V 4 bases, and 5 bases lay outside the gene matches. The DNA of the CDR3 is TGTGCCAGCAGTGGGGACAGGGTATTAAATGAGCAGTTCTTC. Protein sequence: CASSGDRVLNEQFF.

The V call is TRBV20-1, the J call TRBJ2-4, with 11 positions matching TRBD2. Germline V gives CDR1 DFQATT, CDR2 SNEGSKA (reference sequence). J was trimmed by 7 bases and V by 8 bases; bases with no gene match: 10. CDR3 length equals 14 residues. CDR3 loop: CSTTLAGGRNIQYF. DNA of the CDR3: TGCAGTACCACTTTAGCGGGAGGGCGGAACATTCAGTACTTC.

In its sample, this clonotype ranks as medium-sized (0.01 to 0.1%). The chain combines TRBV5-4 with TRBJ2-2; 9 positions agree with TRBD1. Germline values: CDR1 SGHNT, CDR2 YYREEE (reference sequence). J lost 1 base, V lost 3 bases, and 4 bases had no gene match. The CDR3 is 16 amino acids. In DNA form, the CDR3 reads TGTGCCAGCAGCTCGGGACAGGGACGGAACACCGGGGAGCTGTTTTTT. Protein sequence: CASSSGQGRNTGELFF.

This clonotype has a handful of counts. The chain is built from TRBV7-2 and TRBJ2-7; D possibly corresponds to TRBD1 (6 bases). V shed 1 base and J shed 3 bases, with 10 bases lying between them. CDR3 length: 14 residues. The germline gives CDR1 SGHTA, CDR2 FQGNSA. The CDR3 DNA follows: TGTGCCAGCAGCTTAGGGACAGAGTACTACGAGCAGTACTTC. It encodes CASSLGTEYYEQYF.

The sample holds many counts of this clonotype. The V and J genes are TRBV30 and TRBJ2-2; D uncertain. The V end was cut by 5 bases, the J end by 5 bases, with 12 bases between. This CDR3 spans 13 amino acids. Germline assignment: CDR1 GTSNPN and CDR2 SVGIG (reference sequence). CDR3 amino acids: CAWEERPTGELFF. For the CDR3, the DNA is TGTGCCTGGGAGGAAAGGCCTACCGGGGAGCTGTTTTTT.

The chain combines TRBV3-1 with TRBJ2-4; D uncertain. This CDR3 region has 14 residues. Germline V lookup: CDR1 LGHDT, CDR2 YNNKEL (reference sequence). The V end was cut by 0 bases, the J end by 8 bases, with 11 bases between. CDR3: CASSQEGRFDIQYF. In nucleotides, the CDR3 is TGTGCCAGCAGCCAAGAGGGTCGCTTTGACATTCAGTACTTC.

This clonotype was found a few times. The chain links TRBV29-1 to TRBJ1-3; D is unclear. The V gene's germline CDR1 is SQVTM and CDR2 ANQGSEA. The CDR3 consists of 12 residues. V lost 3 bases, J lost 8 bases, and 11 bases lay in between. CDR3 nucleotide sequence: TGCAGCGTTGACACCCACGGGGACACCATATATTTT. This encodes CSVDTHGDTIYF.

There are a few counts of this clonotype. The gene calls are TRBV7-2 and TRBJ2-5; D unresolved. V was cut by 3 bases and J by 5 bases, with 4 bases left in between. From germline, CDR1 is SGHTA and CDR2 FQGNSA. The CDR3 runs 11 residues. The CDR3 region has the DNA TGTGCCAGCAGCTTTGACGAGACCCAGTACTTC. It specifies CASSFDETQYF. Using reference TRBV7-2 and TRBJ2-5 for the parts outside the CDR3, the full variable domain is GAGVSQSPSNKVTEKGKDVELRCDPISGHTALYWYRQSLGQGLEFLIYFQGNSAPDKSGLPSDRFSAERTGGSVSTLTIQRTQQEDSAVYLCASSFDETQYFGPGTRLLVL.

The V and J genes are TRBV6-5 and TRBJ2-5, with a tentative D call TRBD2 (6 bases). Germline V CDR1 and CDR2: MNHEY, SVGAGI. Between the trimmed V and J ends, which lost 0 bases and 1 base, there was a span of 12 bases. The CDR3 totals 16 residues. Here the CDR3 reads CASSYSITGGQETQYF. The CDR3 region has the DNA TGTGCCAGCAGTTACTCGATCACCGGGGGCCAAGAGACCCAGTACTTC.

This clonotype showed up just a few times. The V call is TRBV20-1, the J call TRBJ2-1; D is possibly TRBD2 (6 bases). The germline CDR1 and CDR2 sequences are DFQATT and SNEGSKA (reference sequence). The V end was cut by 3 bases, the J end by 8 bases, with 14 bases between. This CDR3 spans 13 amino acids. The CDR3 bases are TGCAGTGCTAGGGACCTCTGGGGGGATGAGCAGTTCTTC. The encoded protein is CSARDLWGDEQFF.

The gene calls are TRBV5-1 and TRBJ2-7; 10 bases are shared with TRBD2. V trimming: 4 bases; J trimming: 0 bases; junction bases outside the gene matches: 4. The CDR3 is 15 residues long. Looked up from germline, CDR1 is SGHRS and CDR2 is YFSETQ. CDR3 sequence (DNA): TGCGCCAGCAGCCCCGCTAGCGGGAGCTCCTACGAGCAGTACGTC. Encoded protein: CASSPASGSSYEQYV.

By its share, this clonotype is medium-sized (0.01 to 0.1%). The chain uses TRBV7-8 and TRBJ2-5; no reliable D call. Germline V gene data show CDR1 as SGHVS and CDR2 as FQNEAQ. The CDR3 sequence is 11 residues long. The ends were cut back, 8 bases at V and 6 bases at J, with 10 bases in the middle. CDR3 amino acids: CASVGRKTQYF. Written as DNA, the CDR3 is TGTGCCAGCGTCGGTAGGAAGACCCAGTACTTC. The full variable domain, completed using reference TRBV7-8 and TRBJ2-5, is GAGVSQSPRYKVAKRGQDVALRCDPISGHVSLFWYQQALGQGPEFLTYFQNEAQLDKSGLPSDRFFAERPEGSVSTLKIQRTQQEDSAVYLCASVGRKTQYFGPGTRLLVL.

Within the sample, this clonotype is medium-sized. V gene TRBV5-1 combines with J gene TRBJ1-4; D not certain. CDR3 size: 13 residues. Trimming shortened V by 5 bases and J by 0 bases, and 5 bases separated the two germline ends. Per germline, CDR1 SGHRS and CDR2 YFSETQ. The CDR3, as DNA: TGCGCCAGCAGAACTTCAACTAATGAAAAACTGTTTTTT. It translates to CASRTSTNEKLFF.

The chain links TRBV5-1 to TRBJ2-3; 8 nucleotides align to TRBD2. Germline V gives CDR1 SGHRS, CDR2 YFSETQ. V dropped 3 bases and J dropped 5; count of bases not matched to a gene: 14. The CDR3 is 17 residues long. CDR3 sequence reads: CASSSNPPGGVVDTQYF. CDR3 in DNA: TGCGCCAGCAGCTCTAACCCCCCGGGAGGGGTGGTAGATACGCAGTATTTT. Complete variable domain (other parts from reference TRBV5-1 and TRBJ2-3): KAGVTQTPRYLIKTRGQQVTLSCSPISGHRSVSWYQQTPGQGLQFLFEYFSETQRNKGNFPGRFSGRQFSNSRSEMNVSTLELGDSALYLCASSSNPPGGVVDTQYFGPGTRLTVL.

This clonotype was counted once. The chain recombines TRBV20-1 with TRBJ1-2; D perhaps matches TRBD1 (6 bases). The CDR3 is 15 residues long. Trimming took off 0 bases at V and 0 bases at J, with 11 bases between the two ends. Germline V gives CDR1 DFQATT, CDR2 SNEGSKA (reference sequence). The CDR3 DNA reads TGCAGTGCTAGAGACGTACAGGGAACTAACTATGGCTACACCTTC. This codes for CSARDVQGTNYGYTF.

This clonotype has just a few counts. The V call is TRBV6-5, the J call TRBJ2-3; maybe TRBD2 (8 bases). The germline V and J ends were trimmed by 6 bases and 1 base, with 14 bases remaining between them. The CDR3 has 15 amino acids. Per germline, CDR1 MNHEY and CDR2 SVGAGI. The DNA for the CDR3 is TGTGCCAGCAGCATTAGCGGGACAGGCACAGATACGCAGTATTTT. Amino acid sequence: CASSISGTGTDTQYF.